The TCR beta chain under discussion was sequenced for a study of blood T cell repertoires in COVID-19. Study summary: Samples representing acute and convalescent COVID-19 were sourced from the United States, Italy and Spain. PBMCs, B-cell-depleted T cells, or T cells were the source of the cDNA or gDNA that made up the material.

In the original analysis: By means of reference gene primer amplification, nucleated cell counts were estimated. Repertoires were generated with immunoSEQ multiplex PCR, while TCRdb's copy carries only in-frame clones and drops some. The D gene and trimming were derived from the DNA, and the V and J assignments and clone size from that table. The table shows over 250,000 clones, with 83% occurring only once. The CDR3 has 18 amino acids. Germline V lookup: CDR1 LNHDA, CDR2 SQIVND (reference sequence). Trimming removed 0 bases at V and 4 bases at J, with 19 bases between. This sequence was found in a woman in her forties or fifties who had recovered from COVID-19. Sample: peripheral blood. The chain carries TRBV19 and TRBJ1-5; D is unresolved. CDR3 nucleotide sequence: TGTGCCAGTAGTATAGACGGCGGTGGCGGTTTAGCGAATCAGCCCCAGCATTTT. Protein product: CASSIDGGGGLANQPQHF.